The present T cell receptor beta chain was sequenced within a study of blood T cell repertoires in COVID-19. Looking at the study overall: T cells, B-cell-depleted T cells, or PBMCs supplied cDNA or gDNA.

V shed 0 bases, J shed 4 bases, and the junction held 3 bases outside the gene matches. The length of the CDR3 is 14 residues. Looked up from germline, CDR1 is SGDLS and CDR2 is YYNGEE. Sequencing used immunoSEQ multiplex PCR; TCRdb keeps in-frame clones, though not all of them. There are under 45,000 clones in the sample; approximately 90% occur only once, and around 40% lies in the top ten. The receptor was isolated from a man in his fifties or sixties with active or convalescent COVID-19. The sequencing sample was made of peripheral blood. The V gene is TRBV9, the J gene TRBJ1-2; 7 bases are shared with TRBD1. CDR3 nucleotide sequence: TGTGCCAGCAGCGTAGGACAGGGTGGCTATGGCTACACCTTC. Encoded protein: CASSVGQGGYGYTF.